Listed below are T cell receptor beta chains from one sample, sequenced in a study of CD8 T cells in ankylosing spondylitis. TCRdb redid the calling of the 5' RACE reads with MiXCR, one entry per CDR3 protein. This repertoire shows hundreds of thousands of distinct CDR3 sequences, roughly 25% found once; its top ten account for over 0.8%. Sequences were obtained from blood, either unsorted or a sorted T cell fraction (not recorded which). All receptors come from a male donor with ankylosing spondylitis. Each CDR3 is given with its conserved first and last residue. Each record gives: V gene, J gene, D gene, clone size, CDR3 protein, CDR3 DNA. D genes are given only for firm matches. Only part of the rows carry a size: once, few, many, or a class if the clone is expanded.

>TRBV9|TRBJ2-1|TRBD2|few
CASSVATSGYNEQFF
TGTGCCAGCAGCGTAGCGACTAGCGGCTACAATGAGCAGTTCTTC
>TRBV11-2|TRBJ2-3|TRBD2|NA
CASSRGLAQSDTQYF
TGTGCCAGCAGCCGGGGACTAGCGCAGTCAGATACGCAGTATTTT
>TRBV15|TRBJ2-5|NA|few
CATSRDQQGFEETQYF
TGTGCCACCAGCAGAGATCAACAGGGATTTGAAGAGACCCAGTACTTC
>TRBV10-3|TRBJ1-1|NA|NA
CAISDGRSGMNTEAFF
TGTGCCATCAGTGACGGCCGATCAGGGATGAACACTGAAGCTTTCTTT
>TRBV5-1|TRBJ2-5|NA|NA
CASSPLAETQYF
TGCGCCAGCAGCCCCCTCGCTGAGACCCAGTACTTC
>TRBV11-3|TRBJ2-3|TRBD2|NA
CASSLVAGGVADTQYF
TGTGCCAGCAGCTTAGTCGCGGGAGGGGTCGCAGATACGCAGTATTTT
>TRBV7-9|TRBJ1-3|NA|NA
CASSLLAPHGNTIYF
TGTGCCAGCAGCTTATTGGCACCCCATGGAAACACCATATATTTT
>TRBV6-1|TRBJ1-5|NA|few
CANGPPQHF
TGTGCCAACGGTCCGCCCCAGCATTTT
>TRBV27|TRBJ1-1|NA|few
CASSLLPYNTEAFF
TGTGCCAGCAGTTTATTACCCTATAACACTGAAGCTTTCTTT
>TRBV20-1|TRBJ1-1|NA|NA
CSAESGTLNTEAFF
TGCAGTGCCGAGTCCGGGACACTGAACACTGAAGCTTTCTTT
>TRBV12-3/TRBV12-4|TRBJ2-5|NA|few
CASSLISGETQYF
TGTGCCAGCAGTTTGATTTCGGGGGAGACCCAGTACTTC
>TRBV5-1|TRBJ2-1|NA|few
CASTPTTRNNEQFF
TGCGCCAGCACCCCCACGACTAGAAATAATGAGCAGTTCTTC
>TRBV5-1|TRBJ1-2|NA|few
CASSFESGANYGYTF
TGCGCCAGCAGCTTCGAGTCAGGAGCTAACTATGGCTACACCTTC
>TRBV29-1|TRBJ1-1|NA|many
CSVEREMNTEAFF
TGCAGCGTTGAACGGGAAATGAACACTGAAGCTTTCTTT
>TRBV5-6|TRBJ1-6|NA|NA
CASSSARANSPLHF
TGTGCCAGCAGCTCAGCCCGGGCGAATTCACCCCTCCACTTT
>TRBV11-2|TRBJ2-2|NA|NA
CASTKVGGELFF
TGTGCCAGCACCAAAGTAGGCGGGGAGCTGTTTTTT
>TRBV20-1|TRBJ1-5|NA|NA
CSARQSHQPQHF
TGCAGTGCCCGACAGAGTCATCAGCCCCAGCATTTT
>TRBV18|TRBJ1-1|TRBD1|NA
CASQRDRGTEAFF
TGTGCCAGCCAACGGGACAGGGGGACTGAAGCTTTCTTT
>TRBV3-1|TRBJ1-5|TRBD1|NA
CASSPLTGDQPQHF
TGTGCCAGCAGCCCTTTGACAGGGGACCAGCCCCAGCATTTT
>TRBV19|TRBJ1-5|TRBD1|NA
CASSNGDRGGQPQHF
TGTGCCAGTAGTAACGGGGACAGGGGGGGTCAGCCCCAGCATTTT
>TRBV5-6|TRBJ1-2|TRBD1|few
CASSFRGTGVSDGYTF
TGTGCCAGCAGCTTTAGAGGGACAGGGGTTTCGGATGGCTACACCTTC
>TRBV12-3/TRBV12-4|TRBJ2-3|TRBD2|once
CASSQLAGGESQYF
TGTGCCAGCAGTCAACTAGCGGGGGGGGAGTCGCAGTATTTT
>TRBV20-1|TRBJ2-1|TRBD2|few
CSARERTSAYNEQFF
TGCAGTGCTAGAGAACGGACTAGCGCCTACAATGAGCAGTTCTTC
>TRBV27|TRBJ1-2|TRBD1|NA
CASSSTGGGAVGYTF
TGTGCCAGCAGCTCCACCGGAGGGGGCGCGGTTGGCTACACCTTC
>TRBV10-1|TRBJ2-5|NA|NA
CASSEAGTGAGTQYF
TGCGCCAGCAGTGAGGCCGGGACGGGAGCTGGGACCCAGTACTTC
>TRBV29-1|TRBJ2-1|TRBD2|NA
CSVDYSGTSGKSSYNEQFF
TGCAGCGTTGACTACTCCGGGACTAGCGGAAAAAGCTCCTACAATGAGCAGTTCTTC
>TRBV5-1|TRBJ2-2|NA|NA
CASTPWHQTNTGELFF
TGCGCCAGCACCCCCTGGCACCAGACGAACACCGGGGAGCTGTTTTTT